The clone carrying this T cell receptor (beta chain) has only one observation. This table comes from immunoSEQ multiplex PCR, and its TCRdb copy is limited to in-frame clones, with some not included. The repertoire holds some 700,000 clones, with 90% as singletons. Germline values: CDR1 LGHNA, CDR2 YNFKEQ. The V gene end was trimmed by 0 bases and the J gene end by 4 bases; junction bases not matched to a gene: 11. The CDR3 is 19 residues long. The sample belongs to a study of shared clonotypes between healthy human individuals. Looking at the study overall: Each donor's CD8 memory used one plate, CD8 naive two, each CD4 subset three.

Together with CD45RO+ cells, CCR7-negative CD45RA+ TemRA cells were included in CD8 memory. Source material: memory CD8+ T cells from PBMCs. Subset denoted: CD45RO+ cells pooled with CCR7-negative TemRA cells. The chain combines TRBV4-2 with TRBJ2-2, with TRBD2 matching 10 bases. The TCR comes from a man aged 18 to 30 in good health. Some clones in this sample may be carry-over from other donors' samples. Here the CDR3 reads CASSQESLAGAPGTGELFF. CDR3 bases: TGTGCCAGCAGCCAAGAAAGTCTAGCGGGAGCCCCGGGCACCGGGGAGCTGTTTTTT.